Detailed here is one T cell receptor (beta chain). The antigen it recognizes is unknown. Base qualities are not recorded, but no much larger clone differs from it by a single base. Per the germline V gene (reference sequence), SGHKS is the CDR1 and YYEKEE is the CDR2. From its cysteine to its phenylalanine, the CDR3 spans 16 amino acids. Left in the record is the CDR3 DNA by itself, 48 bases read in frame from the first base. Trimming removed 5 bases from V and 1 base from J; the gene matches leave 5 bases unexplained. The library was obtained by the immunoSEQ multiplex PCR assay. DNA from the cultured, isolated CD4+ T cells was subjected to TCR beta CDR3 sequencing. As for the original processing: The analysis removed non-productive TCR sequences, trimmed reads to the CDR3 region, and retained only CDR3s that were 7 or more amino acids long. Antigen-specific clonotypes were identified with the MANAFEST web app by comparing expansion in peptide wells against reference cultures. To count as positive, a clone had to show expansion at FDR<0.05 compared with the reference and with all other wells, an odds ratio above 5, and a frequency above 0.1% in two replicate wells. Clonotypes significantly expanded in SARS-CoV-2 spike wells and in at least one common cold coronavirus spike condition were defined as cross-reactive. Levenshtein distance calculated with the stringdist R package was used to assess CDR3 similarity, and unrooted trees were constructed with ape in R 3.6.1. TCRdb stores this immuneACCESS table with in-frame sequences only. Part of the clones is absent; in the studies checked, under half of the shortfall reflects unresolved V genes, and no reason is known for the rest. The V and J calls and clone size come from that table; D and trimming were worked out from the DNA. The sample table shows tens of thousands of clones, and about 78% are seen once. About 4.4% of the sample belongs to the ten largest clones.

After approximately 11 days of culture, CD4+ T cells were isolated with the EasySep CD4+ T cell isolation kit. Each participant got two doses of an mRNA SARS-CoV-2 vaccine, either BNT162b2 or mRNA-1273. The absence of prior SARS-CoV-2 infection in healthy vaccine recipients was confirmed by negative nucleocapsid antibodies before and after vaccination. On days 3 and 7, half of the culture medium was replaced with fresh IL-2-containing medium. Unless noted otherwise, every peptide stimulation condition was cultured in triplicate wells. Using Ficoll-Paque Plus gradient centrifugation, PBMC were separated from whole blood and then either used fresh or cryopreserved at -140C. The QIAamp micro DNA kit was used to extract genomic DNA from the cultured CD4+ T cells. The data were obtained in a study of vaccination effects on CD4 cells after COVID-19 (dated by TCRdb to the early 2020s). Background on the whole study: To identify antigen-specific CD4+ T cell clonotypes by their expansion, the ViraFEST assay first stimulated PBMC with viral peptide pools and then applied TCR sequencing. Altogether, roughly 10 COVID-19 convalescent patients and several SARS-CoV-2-naive healthy vaccine recipients made up the full study. SARS-CoV-2 spike-specific CD4+ TCR repertoires from before and after mRNA vaccination were compared in COVID-19 convalescent patients and in infection-naive vaccine recipients. Post-vaccine samples across the study were collected a median of 72 days after the second dose, with a range of 14 to 241. Each well held fewer than 2.5 million PBMC cultured in IMDM containing 5% human AB serum, 9.5 to 10 IU/ml IL-2 and gentamicin, along with around 9.1 ug/ml peptides. Cultures from other donors in the study were sequenced using the Oncomine TCR Beta short-read assay on an Illumina iSeq 100.

Study-level results and caveats: Among healthy vaccine recipients, nearly all vaccine-induced clones were SARS-CoV-2 mono-reactive, and just 1 of 255 was cross-reactive with common cold coronaviruses. Limitations of the study were the small number of convalescent patients and the absence of early post-infection timepoints. Marked clonal contraction was observed in both infection-induced and vaccine-induced clones at late post-vaccination timepoints, consistent with waning T cell responses.

The chain joins TRBV5-5 to TRBJ2-2; TRBD2 agrees with 10 junctional bases. Sequencing used CD4+ T cells from PBMCs cultured without peptide, obtained after COVID-19 vaccination. This TCR was sampled from a human donor who received a COVID-19 vaccine. This receptor has the CDR3 CASSPRLAGNTGELFF. The DNA is TGTGCCAGCAGTCCTCGACTAGCGGGGAACACCGGGGAGCTGTTTTTT.